These 18 T cell receptor beta chains came from one sample sequenced in a study of OX40 agonist ivuxolimab in advanced cancers. Profiling relied on immunoSEQ multiplex PCR, and the TCRdb table lists in-frame clones only, not all of them. Of 60,000 to 65,000 clones listed, about 91% are singletons. Here the sequenced sample was CD4+ or CD8+ T cells sorted from blood, taken in a trial of the OX40 agonist ivuxolimab. All receptors derive from an adult with an advanced solid tumor such as melanoma, head and neck, liver or kidney cancer.

This clone was counted a single time. The chain recombines TRBV5-1 with TRBJ2-3; no definite D call. The CDR3 runs 14 residues. The germline V gene has CDR1 SGHRS and CDR2 YFSETQ. With 0 bases removed from V and 6 bases from J, the gap between germline ends came to 11 bases. CDR3 residues: CASSLANELDTQYF. The CDR3 bases are TGCGCCAGCAGCTTGGCCAATGAGCTCGATACGCAGTATTTT.

This sequence joins TRBV6-5 and TRBJ2-7, with D perhaps given as TRBD1 or TRBD2 (5 bases each). Looked up from germline, CDR1 is MNHEY and CDR2 is SVGAGI. The CDR3 contains 15 residues. V gave up 2 bases and J gave up 6 bases, with 17 bases separating them. DNA for the CDR3: TGTGCCAGCAGTTACGGGGGTGGCTGGAGCAGCGAGCAGTACTTC. This gives the protein CASSYGGGWSSEQYF.

This chain connects TRBV11-2 to TRBJ1-4, with D possibly matching TRBD1 (6 bases). In germline, CDR1 is SGHAT, CDR2 FQNNGV. V was pared by 5 bases and J by 4 bases, with 11 bases between. This CDR3 has 14 amino acids. The CDR3 here is CASSHGQLNEKLFF. CDR3 DNA sequence: TGTGCCAGCAGCCATGGACAGCTTAATGAAAAACTGTTTTTT.

CDR3 sequence: CASSLGGTNTEAFF. Here the CDR3 DNA reads TGTGCCAGCAGCTTAGGAGGCACGAACACTGAAGCTTTCTTT. The chain couples TRBV7-9 to TRBJ1-1; the D is unclear. This CDR3 spans 14 amino acids. Germline CDR1 reads SEHNR; CDR2 reads FQNEAQ (reference sequence). V was trimmed by 1 base and J by 1 base, leaving 7 bases between them.

This chain links TRBV5-1 with TRBJ2-4; D is possibly TRBD1 or TRBD2 (5 bases each). CDR3 length: 15 residues. Trimming took 2 bases from V and 3 from J, leaving 12 bases between them. Looked up from germline, CDR1 is SGHRS and CDR2 is YFSETQ. The DNA for the CDR3 is TGCGCCAGCAGCTTTTTAGGGACGGACAAAAACATTCAGTACTTC. Amino acids: CASSFLGTDKNIQYF.

This chain connects TRBV11-3 to TRBJ2-3, with TRBD2 matching 12 bases. V gave up 3 bases and J gave up 5 bases; unmatched junction bases: 6. Germline CDR1 reads SGHNT; CDR2 reads YENEEA. CDR3 length equals 16 residues. The CDR3, as DNA: TGTGCCAGCAGCTTGACTAGCGGGAGCTTTGTAGATACGCAGTATTTT. Translating gives CASSLTSGSFVDTQYF.

This clone was seen only once. The V and J genes are TRBV9 and TRBJ1-5; possibly TRBD1 for D (5 bases). The length of the CDR3 is 14 residues. V dropped 0 bases and J dropped 6 bases, with 10 bases sitting between them. Germline CDR1 SGDLS, CDR2 YYNGEE. CDR3 protein: CASSVGQGGQPQHF. The CDR3 nucleotides read TGTGCCAGCAGCGTAGGTCAGGGCGGTCAGCCCCAGCATTTT.

The chain carries TRBV6-5 and TRBJ1-4; D remains ambiguous. Trimming left V 5 bases short and J 4 bases short, with 14 bases between. The length of the CDR3 is 15 residues. The germline gives CDR1 MNHEY, CDR2 SVGAGI. In nucleotides, the CDR3 is TGTGCCAGCAGTCCGATCACCGTAGGTAATGAAAAACTGTTTTTT. It specifies CASSPITVGNEKLFF.

The genes are TRBV10-2 and TRBJ1-2, with D hard to call. Trimming took off 0 bases at V and 2 bases at J, with 7 bases between the two ends. The CDR3 spans 14 residues. Germline V gives CDR1 WSHSY, CDR2 SAAADI. CDR3 in DNA: TGCGCCAGCAGTGAGTCGTGGGGAAACTATGGCTACACCTTC. It translates to CASSESWGNYGYTF.

This chain uses TRBV18 with TRBJ1-1, with D possibly matching TRBD1 (6 bases). Trimming left V 4 bases short and J 2 bases short, with 8 bases between. This CDR3 is 13 amino acids long. Germline CDR1 KGHSH, CDR2 LQKENI. The CDR3 here is CASSQDSNTEAFF. For the CDR3, the DNA is TGTGCCAGCTCACAGGACAGTAACACTGAAGCTTTCTTT. The whole variable domain, filled in from reference TRBV18 and TRBJ1-1, reads NAGVMQNPRHLVRRRGQEARLRCSPMKGHSHVYWYRQLPEEGLKFMVYLQKENIIDESGMPKERFSAEFPKEGPSILRIQQVVRGDSAAYFCASSQDSNTEAFFGQGTRLTVV.

The chain couples TRBV19 to TRBJ1-2, with 11 bases matching TRBD1. The CDR3 runs to 15 residues. CDR1 and CDR2 (germline): LNHDA, SQIVND (reference sequence). With 8 bases clipped from V and 2 bases from J, the junction kept 7 bases outside the gene matches. This CDR3 is CASRPGQGGNYGYTF. For the CDR3, the DNA is TGTGCCAGTCGCCCGGGACAGGGGGGAAACTATGGCTACACCTTC.

This chain connects TRBV19 to TRBJ1-5, with D perhaps matching TRBD1 (6 bases). Germline V lookup: CDR1 LNHDA, CDR2 SQIVND (reference sequence). The CDR3 spans 15 residues. With 7 bases removed from V and 6 bases from J, the gap between germline ends came to 19 bases. In DNA form, the CDR3 reads TGTGCCAGTACCTTAGGGGGAAGTGGAGGTCAGCCCCAGCATTTT. Translation: CASTLGGSGGQPQHF.

The genes are TRBV6-5 and TRBJ1-6, with D maybe TRBD1 (5 bases). V was cut by 6 bases and J by 3 bases, with 9 bases left in between. Germline values: CDR1 MNHEY, CDR2 SVGAGI. The CDR3 consists of 14 residues. The CDR3 DNA reads as TGTGCCAGCAGGGGGACCCTCTATAATTCACCCCTCCACTTT. Translation gives CASRGTLYNSPLHF.

The chain is built from TRBV30 and TRBJ1-2, with D possibly TRBD1 on 5 matching bases. This CDR3 is 14 amino acids long. V lost 6 bases and J lost 0, with 14 bases in between. The germline CDR1 and CDR2 sequences are GTSNPN and SVGIG (reference sequence). CDR3 protein: CACEDVGANYGYTF. In DNA, the CDR3 is TGTGCCTGCGAAGATGTGGGGGCTAACTATGGCTACACCTTC.

This sequence joins TRBV19 and TRBJ2-1; 7 bases fit TRBD2. There are 19 residues in the CDR3. In germline, CDR1 is LNHDA, CDR2 SQIVND (reference sequence). Trimming cost V 5 bases and J 4 bases; bases outside gene matches: 20. The CDR3 DNA is TGTGCCAGTAGTCAGCGGGGAGGCTGGGGCGGGACGGGTTACAATGAGCAGTTCTTC. Its translation: CASSQRGGWGGTGYNEQFF.

The CDR3 loop reads CASSYRGGGGTEAFF. Here the CDR3 DNA reads TGTGCCAGCAGTTACAGAGGGGGAGGTGGCACTGAAGCTTTCTTT. V usage is TRBV6-5 and J usage is TRBJ1-1, with D possibly matching TRBD1 (6 bases). Trimming removed 2 bases at V and 4 bases at J, with 14 bases between. This CDR3 is 15 amino acids long. Germline V gene sequence: CDR1 MNHEY, CDR2 SVGAGI.

The CDR3 sequence is CASSVASLGVGEPLHF. The CDR3 nucleotides read TGTGCCAGCAGCGTAGCCTCTTTAGGGGTTGGGGAACCCCTCCACTTT. This sequence joins TRBV9 and TRBJ1-6; possibly TRBD1 for D (5 bases). The CDR3 totals 16 residues. Germline assignment: CDR1 SGDLS and CDR2 YYNGEE. Trimming removed 0 bases at V and 12 bases at J, with 19 bases between. Variable domain in full (rest from reference TRBV9 and TRBJ1-6): DSGVTQTPKHLITATGQRVTLRCSPRSGDLSVYWYQQSLDQGLQFLIQYYNGEERAKGNILERFSAQQFPDLHSELNLSSLELGDSALYFCASSVASLGVGEPLHFGNGTRLTVT.

The genes are TRBV14 and TRBJ2-5; weak D call: TRBD1 (6 bases). The V and J ends lost 2 bases and 2 bases respectively, with 12 bases between them. The CDR3 contains 15 residues. Per the germline V gene, CDR1 is SGHDN and CDR2 is FVKESK. The DNA for the CDR3 is TGTGCCAGCAGCCAATACAGGGTCTCGCAAGAGACCCAGTACTTC. Its protein is CASSQYRVSQETQYF.